The 7 T cell receptor beta chains below were found in one sample sequenced in a study of shared clonotypes between healthy human individuals (TCRdb year 2020). The receptor library was made with the immunoSEQ multiplex PCR assay. Entries here come from immuneACCESS through TCRdb and include only in-frame sequences with V and J called. Some clones fail to appear in such tables; in the studies checked, an unresolved V gene covers under half of the shortfall, and the cause of the remainder is unknown. This sample comprises approximately 320,000 clones, roughly 84% of them detected only once. The top ten clones comprise roughly 15% of the sample. Sequencing was done on a sample of memory CD8+ T cells sorted from blood. The cell subset or site label, as the study defines it: CD45RO+ cells pooled with CCR7-negative TemRA cells. These receptors were collected from a man younger than 30 in good health.

The chain recombines TRBV6-1 with TRBJ2-1; 9 bases fit TRBD2. Trimming took 1 base from V and 4 from J; bases not matched to a gene: 11. CDR3 length: 18 residues. Germline-derived CDR1 and CDR2 are MNHNS and SASEGT. As DNA, the CDR3 is TGTGCCAGCAGTGAAGATCGGGCACTAGCGGGTCATTACAATGAGCAGTTCTTC. This translates into CASSEDRALAGHYNEQFF.

V and J are TRBV27 and TRBJ2-5, with a possible D match to TRBD2 (6 bases). Trimming stripped 5 bases from V and 3 bases from J, with 10 bases between. Germline V gene data show CDR1 as MNHEY and CDR2 as SMNVEV (reference sequence). This CDR3 is built from 13 residues. CDR3 nucleotides: TGTGCCAGCAGTCCCGAGCGGGAAGAGACCCAGTACTTC. Amino acids: CASSPEREETQYF.

The chain combines TRBV13 with TRBJ1-5; no definite D call. The CDR3 is 14 residues long. Germline V gene lookup returns CDR1 PRHDT and CDR2 FYEKMQ (reference sequence). Between the trimmed V and J ends, which lost 7 bases and 2 bases, there was a span of 12 bases. The CDR3 reads CASTEGKGNQPQHF. CDR3 in DNA: TGTGCCAGCACCGAAGGTAAGGGCAATCAGCCCCAGCATTTT.

This chain joins TRBV4-1 and TRBJ2-1, with D unclear. Germline CDR1 MGHRA, CDR2 YSYEKL. Trimming shortened V by 3 bases and J by 0 bases, and 9 bases separated the two germline ends. The CDR3 is 15 residues long. CDR3 sequence: CASSHIGGSYNEQFF. CDR3 coding DNA: TGCGCCAGCAGCCATATAGGCGGCTCCTACAATGAGCAGTTCTTC.

This chain joins TRBV7-9 and TRBJ2-1, with TRBD2 matching 15 bases. CDR1 is SEHNR, CDR2 FQNEAQ, per germline (reference sequence). V lost 4 bases, J lost 0 bases, and 7 bases stayed unmatched. The CDR3 loop spans 19 amino acids. CDR3 bases: TGTGCCAGCAGCTGGACTAGCGGGAGGGCCCCCGGCTCCTACAATGAGCAGTTCTTC. Its translation is CASSWTSGRAPGSYNEQFF.

The chain carries TRBV9 and TRBJ2-1, with 10 positions matching TRBD2. The germline V gene has CDR1 SGDLS and CDR2 YYNGEE. The V gene end was trimmed by 0 bases and the J gene end by 6 bases; junction bases not matched to a gene: 3. This CDR3 comprises 15 residues. The CDR3 coding sequence is TGTGCCAGCAGCGTAGGACTAGCGGGTGTCAATGAGCAGTTCTTC. Its protein product is CASSVGLAGVNEQFF.

The chain employs TRBV6-5 and TRBJ1-1; perhaps TRBD1 as D (5 bases). The V end was cut by 2 bases, the J end by 0 bases, with 10 bases between. Germline CDR1 MNHEY, CDR2 SVGAGI. This CDR3 is built from 15 residues. CDR3 bases: TGTGCCAGCAGTTACCGAGGGGTCCTGAACACTGAAGCTTTCTTT. It codes for CASSYRGVLNTEAFF.